Listed below are T cell receptor beta chains from one sample, sequenced in a study of blood T cell repertoires in COVID-19. This table comes from immunoSEQ multiplex PCR, and its TCRdb copy is limited to in-frame clones, with some not included. The table includes around 90,000 clones, about 92% detected once. Material for sequencing was peripheral blood. The receptors come from an older woman with active COVID-19. The CDR3 runs from the conserved cysteine through the conserved F or W. Each record gives: CDR3 protein, CDR3 DNA, J gene, CDR3 length, V gene, D gene, clone size. The D gene is left open where the match is weak. Some rows have no size entry. The others give once, few or many, or a class for an expanded clone.

CASSIEGGAEAFF TGTGCCAGTAGTATAGAAGGGGGCGCTGAAGCTTTCTTT TRBJ1-1 13 TRBV19 TRBD1 few
CASSESGTRGANVLTF TGTGCCAGCAGTGAATCGGGGACAAGGGGGGCCAACGTCCTGACTTTC TRBJ2-6 16 TRBV25-1 NA NA
CASIPRDMPGANVLTF TGTGCCAGCATTCCACGGGACATGCCTGGGGCCAACGTCCTGACTTTC TRBJ2-6 16 TRBV2 NA NA
CASSYRDSYGYTF TGTGCCAGCAGCTACCGGGACAGCTATGGCTACACCTTC TRBJ1-2 13 TRBV6-5 TRBD1 NA
CASGQTNQPQHF TGTGCCAGCGGACAGACCAATCAGCCCCAGCATTTT TRBJ1-5 12 TRBV19 NA NA
CASSPFEENQPQHF TGTGCCAGCAGTCCCTTTGAGGAGAATCAGCCCCAGCATTTT TRBJ1-5 14 TRBV28 NA NA
CASRARGSSGNTIYF TGTGCCAGCAGGGCACGGGGGAGCTCTGGAAACACCATATATTTT TRBJ1-3 15 TRBV7-9 NA NA
CASSPGIVLGLNQPQHF TGCGCCAGCAGCCCAGGAATAGTTTTGGGACTAAATCAGCCCCAGCATTTT TRBJ1-5 17 TRBV4-1 NA NA
CASSSQTDSAFTDTQYF TGTGCCAGCAGCTCCCAGACCGACTCTGCCTTCACAGATACGCAGTATTTT TRBJ2-3 17 TRBV11-2 NA NA
CATSEPTVAGQETQYF TGTGCCACCAGTGAACCGACAGTTGCTGGCCAAGAGACCCAGTACTTC TRBJ2-5 16 TRBV24-1 NA once
CASSRGLAGLSYEQYF TGTGCCAGCAGCCGAGGACTAGCGGGACTCTCCTACGAGCAGTACTTC TRBJ2-7 16 TRBV7-9 TRBD2 NA
CASSERAAVGYTF TGCGCCAGCAGTGAGAGGGCAGCGGTTGGCTACACCTTC TRBJ1-2 13 TRBV10-2 NA NA
CASSLDGQNSYEQYF TGCGCCAGCAGCTTGGACGGACAGAACTCCTACGAGCAGTACTTC TRBJ2-7 15 TRBV5-1 NA NA
CAWSGGDSSNQPQHF TGTGCCTGGAGTGGGGGGGACAGTAGCAATCAGCCCCAGCATTTT TRBJ1-5 15 TRBV30 TRBD1 once
CASRAGLSSYNSPLHF TGTGCCAGCAGAGCGGGACTCAGCTCCTATAATTCACCCCTCCACTTT TRBJ1-6 16 TRBV28 NA few
CATSRGGRQGAYEQYF TGTGCCACCAGCAGAGGGGGGCGACAGGGGGCGTACGAGCAGTACTTC TRBJ2-7 16 TRBV15 TRBD1 NA
CASTIAGGTDTQYF TGTGCCAGCACGATAGCGGGGGGCACAGATACGCAGTATTTT TRBJ2-3 14 TRBV11-2 TRBD2 NA
CASSYRGRLNTGELFF TGTGCCAGCAGTTACAGGGGGAGATTAAACACCGGGGAGTTGTTTTTT TRBJ2-2 16 TRBV6-5 NA NA
CASSSRRASGGTAGTQYF TGTGCCAGTAGTTCAAGAAGGGCTAGCGGGGGGACAGCCGGTACGCAGTATTTT TRBJ2-3 18 TRBV19 TRBD2 few
CSAAPGLQETQYF TGCAGCGCAGCCCCAGGCCTCCAAGAGACCCAGTACTTC TRBJ2-5 13 TRBV29-1 NA NA
CASSRPGQGPEAFF TGTGCCAGTAGCCGACCGGGACAGGGGCCTGAAGCTTTCTTT TRBJ1-1 14 TRBV19 TRBD1 NA
CASSSGTGGRTEAFF TGTGCCAGCAGTTCCGGGACAGGGGGCCGGACTGAAGCTTTCTTT TRBJ1-1 15 TRBV6-5 TRBD1 NA
CATSDLTEGVETQYF TGTGCCACCAGTGATCTCACCGAGGGTGTTGAGACCCAGTACTTC TRBJ2-5 15 TRBV24-1 NA NA
CASSLYGSSYNEQFF TGTGCCAGCAGCTTATACGGGAGCTCCTACAATGAGCAGTTCTTC TRBJ2-1 15 TRBV11-3 NA NA
CASRPTSGGDYEQYF TGTGCCAGCAGACCCACTAGCGGGGGTGACTACGAGCAGTACTTC TRBJ2-7 15 TRBV2 TRBD2 few
CASSLTGNQPQHF TGCGCCAGCAGCTTGACAGGGAATCAGCCCCAGCATTTT TRBJ1-5 13 TRBV5-1 NA NA
CASSQDPPGAFNYGYTF TGTGCCAGCAGCCAAGATCCCCCAGGGGCTTTTAACTATGGCTACACCTTT TRBJ1-2 17 TRBV3-1/TRBV3-2 NA NA
CASNAKGLETQYF TGTGCCAGCAACGCAAAGGGGCTCGAGACCCAGTACTTC TRBJ2-5 13 TRBV5-6 NA NA
CAWNSGQGYEKLFF TGTGCCTGGAACTCGGGACAGGGGTATGAAAAACTGTTTTTT TRBJ1-4 14 TRBV30 TRBD1 NA
CASSYGLEQYF TGTGCCAGCAGCTATGGACTAGAGCAGTACTTC TRBJ2-4 11 TRBV11-3 TRBD2 NA
CASSLWTGGSGANVLTF TGTGCCAGCAGCCTCTGGACAGGGGGCTCTGGGGCCAACGTCCTGACTTTC TRBJ2-6 17 TRBV7-2 TRBD1 NA
CASSPQRLAERQETQYF TGTGCCAGCTCACCACAGAGACTAGCGGAAAGACAAGAGACCCAGTACTTC TRBJ2-5 17 TRBV18 TRBD2 NA
CASSMTGGVGYTF TGTGCCAGTAGCATGACAGGGGGCGTCGGCTACACCTTC TRBJ1-2 13 TRBV19 TRBD1 NA
CASSLSNSNYGYTF TGTGCCAGCAGTTTAAGTAATAGTAACTATGGCTACACCTTC TRBJ1-2 14 TRBV27 NA NA
CASSEGQGNRQPQHF TGTGCCAGCAGCGAGGGACAGGGCAATCGTCAGCCCCAGCATTTT TRBJ1-5 15 TRBV28 TRBD1 NA
CASGERGGNTIYF TGTGCCAGCGGGGAGAGAGGGGGAAACACCATATATTTT TRBJ1-3 13 TRBV9 NA medium-sized
CAAGQGGYGYTF TGTGCCGCAGGACAGGGGGGCTATGGCTACACCTTC TRBJ1-2 12 TRBV19 TRBD1 NA
CASSAGGNGYGYTF TGTGCCAGCAGTGCAGGGGGTAATGGGTATGGCTACACCTTC TRBJ1-2 14 TRBV28 TRBD1 NA
CASSQGGGVSYGYTF TGCGCCAGCAGCCAAGGGGGGGGAGTATCCTATGGCTACACCTTC TRBJ1-2 15 TRBV4-3 NA NA
CSASRDGLSSYNSPLHF TGCAGTGCTAGTCGGGATGGGTTGAGCTCCTATAATTCACCCCTCCACTTT TRBJ1-6 17 TRBV20-1 NA once
CATSTRTGIGTDTQYF TGTGCCACCAGCACGCGGACAGGGATCGGCACAGATACGCAGTATTTT TRBJ2-3 16 TRBV15 TRBD1 NA
CASSPTYSSYEQYF TGTGCCAGCAGTCCAACCTATAGCTCCTACGAGCAGTACTTC TRBJ2-7 14 TRBV6-5 NA NA
CASSRAGTSSIIITDTQYF TGTGCCAGCAGTAGGGCGGGGACTAGCTCAATTATAATCACAGATACGCAGTATTTT TRBJ2-3 19 TRBV7-6 TRBD2 NA
CASRAPGGTDTQYF TGTGCCAGCAGGGCTCCGGGAGGCACAGATACGCAGTATTTT TRBJ2-3 14 TRBV6-5 NA medium-sized
CASSLIGGSTDTQYF TGTGCCAGCAGCTTAATAGGAGGGAGCACAGATACGCAGTATTTT TRBJ2-3 15 TRBV5-4 NA NA
CASSSLGVETQYF TGCGCCAGCAGCTCCCTAGGGGTAGAGACCCAGTACTTC TRBJ2-5 13 TRBV5-1 NA NA
CASSESGSGRSDTQYF TGTGCCAGCAGTGAAAGTGGTAGCGGGAGGTCAGATACGCAGTATTTT TRBJ2-3 16 TRBV6-1 TRBD2 NA
CASSSGWRAQETQYF TGTGCCAGCAGCTCTGGATGGCGGGCCCAAGAGACCCAGTACTTC TRBJ2-5 15 TRBV5-6 NA NA
CSASGGGLTPGELFF TGCAGTGCTAGTGGGGGGGGACTAACGCCCGGGGAGCTGTTTTTT TRBJ2-2 15 TRBV20-1 TRBD2 NA
CASSESSNQPQHF TGCGCCAGCAGTGAAAGCTCTAATCAGCCCCAGCATTTT TRBJ1-5 13 TRBV10-2 NA once
CATSRQRRSYNEQFF TGTGCCACCAGCAGACAGCGCCGATCCTACAATGAGCAGTTCTTC TRBJ2-1 15 TRBV15 NA NA
CASSPKGEYNEQFF TGTGCCAGCTCGCCCAAGGGGGAGTACAATGAGCAGTTCTTC TRBJ2-1 14 TRBV19 NA NA
CASSIEQGLGYNEQFF TGTGCCAGTAGTATAGAGCAGGGCTTAGGCTACAATGAGCAGTTCTTC TRBJ2-1 16 TRBV19 NA NA
CASRGTRFTDTQYF TGTGCCAGCAGGGGGACTAGGTTCACAGATACGCAGTATTTT TRBJ2-3 14 TRBV2 TRBD2 NA
CAGGTEAIGKQPQHF TGTGCCGGGGGGACGGAGGCAATAGGAAAACAGCCCCAGCATTTT TRBJ1-5 15 TRBV28 NA NA
CASSVATSGRGADTQYF TGTGCCAGCAGCGTAGCTACTAGCGGGAGGGGGGCAGATACGCAGTATTTT TRBJ2-3 17 TRBV9 TRBD2 NA
CASSERGMTGFDGYTF TGCGCCAGCAGCGAGAGGGGGATGACAGGGTTCGATGGCTACACCTTC TRBJ1-2 16 TRBV5-1 TRBD1 NA
CASSDSGREETQYF TGTGCCAGCAGTGATAGCGGGAGAGAAGAGACCCAGTACTTC TRBJ2-5 14 TRBV6-2/TRBV6-3 TRBD2 NA